Below are 17 T cell receptor beta chains sequenced from a single sample in a study of T cells in Graves' hyperthyroidism and ophthalmopathy. What was amplified from RNA transcripts were TCR beta CDR3 regions. RT-PCR in the first round (using the HTBI primer set) targeted the TCR CDR3. TCRdb re-called the multiplex PCR reads with MiXCR, one entry per CDR3 protein. The sample holds nearly 600,000 distinct CDR3 sequences, about 14% seen once. Sequencing was done on a sample of blood. All receptors come from a woman in her thirties with Graves' hyperthyroidism that later progressed to Graves' ophthalmopathy.

The chain is built from TRBV2 and TRBJ2-6; D is unclear. Germline-derived CDR1 and CDR2 are SNHLY and FYNNEI. The CDR3 is 16 residues long. V lost 4 bases, J lost 2 bases, and 12 bases lay in between. Here the CDR3 DNA reads TGTGCCAGCAGTGTCCTCGCGCAGGCTGGGGCCAACGTCCTGACTTTC. Its translation: CASSVLAQAGANVLTF.

This clonotype was seen repeatedly, ten times or more. The chain is built from TRBV27 and TRBJ2-1; 7 nucleotides agree with TRBD1. Germline CDR1 is MNHEY and CDR2 is SMNVEV (reference sequence). The V gene end was trimmed by 2 bases and the J gene end by 3 bases; junction bases not matched to a gene: 10. The CDR3 length is 17 residues. The CDR3 nucleotides are TGTGCCAGCAGTTTAGGATCCGGGACAGAAATCTACAATGAGCAGTTCTTC. Protein: CASSLGSGTEIYNEQFF.

There are many counts of this clonotype. The chain recombines TRBV19 with TRBJ2-1; D ambiguous. Per the germline V gene, CDR1 is LNHDA and CDR2 is SQIVND (reference sequence). This CDR3 is 13 amino acids long. V lost 1 base and J 6 bases, leaving 7 bases between the germline ends. CDR3 sequence: CASSIGLSNEQFF. The CDR3 bases are TGTGCCAGTAGTATAGGCCTTTCCAATGAGCAGTTCTTC.

This clonotype was counted many times. The J gene is TRBJ1-1, the V gene TRBV2; D is unresolved. CDR3 length equals 11 residues. Trimming cost V 4 bases and J 7 bases, with 7 bases left between them. Germline CDR1 SNHLY, CDR2 FYNNEI. CDR3 loop: CASSVSSEAFF. Written as DNA, the CDR3 is TGTGCCAGCAGTGTCTCCAGTGAAGCTTTCTTT.

The chain carries TRBV24-1 and TRBJ2-2, with D possibly being TRBD2 (6 bases). The V gene's germline CDR1 is KGHDR and CDR2 SFDVKD. The length of the CDR3 is 16 residues. V was shortened by 0 bases and J by 6 bases, with 13 bases between the two germline ends. The CDR3 loop reads CATSDLYGRKAGELFF. In nucleotides, the CDR3 is TGTGCCACCAGTGATTTGTACGGGAGAAAGGCCGGGGAGCTGTTTTTT.

This clonotype was detected ten times or more. The chain carries TRBV25-1 and TRBJ2-2; tentatively, D is TRBD1 (5 bases). The germline CDR1 and CDR2 sequences are MGHDK and SYGVNS. The V gene lost 2 bases and the J gene lost 7 bases, with 14 bases spanning the gap. The CDR3 runs 15 residues. The CDR3 spells CASSEPSGFDGELFF. The CDR3 bases are TGTGCCAGCAGTGAACCATCAGGGTTTGACGGGGAGCTGTTTTTT.

This rearrangement joins TRBV7-3 to TRBJ2-2; 7 nucleotides line up with TRBD1. Germline lookup yields CDR1 SGHTA and CDR2 FQGTGA. The V segment lost 6 bases and the J segment 4 bases; nucleotides outside the gene matches: 5. This CDR3 has 14 residues. The CDR3 sequence is CASRTGLSTGELFF. CDR3 nucleotides: TGTGCCAGCAGGACAGGGTTAAGCACCGGGGAGCTGTTTTTT.

This clonotype has ten or more counts. The rearrangement uses TRBV7-2 and TRBJ2-7; TRBD2 might be the D (6 bases). CDR1 is SGHTA, CDR2 FQGNSA, per germline. Between the trimmed V and J ends, which lost 1 base and 0 bases, there was a span of 13 bases. The length of the CDR3 is 16 residues. DNA for the CDR3: TGTGCCAGCAGCTTAGAGTTTGGGACTGTCTCCTACGAGCAGTACTTC. Its translation is CASSLEFGTVSYEQYF.

This clonotype was counted at least ten times. This sequence joins TRBV7-2 and TRBJ2-3; tentative D call: TRBD2 (6 bases). The CDR3 is 14 residues long. The V gene's germline CDR1 is SGHTA and CDR2 FQGNSA. V was trimmed by 1 base and J by 6 bases, leaving 11 bases between them. The CDR3 sequence is CASSLGRGGDTQYF. DNA for the CDR3: TGTGCCAGCAGCTTAGGCCGAGGAGGGGATACGCAGTATTTT.

In this sample, this clonotype turned up many times. This chain joins TRBV7-2 and TRBJ2-3; tentatively, D is TRBD1 or TRBD2 (5 bases each). Germline CDR1 and CDR2: SGHTA and FQGNSA. The CDR3 runs to 14 residues. V lost 5 bases and J lost 3, with 12 bases in between. CDR3 residues: CASSPWDLTDTQYF. The DNA of the CDR3 is TGTGCCAGCAGCCCCTGGGACCTAACAGATACGCAGTATTTT. Full variable domain (missing parts from reference TRBV7-2 and TRBJ2-3): GAGVSQSPSNKVTEKGKDVELRCDPISGHTALYWYRQSLGQGLEFLIYFQGNSAPDKSGLPSDRFSAERTGGSVSTLTIQRTQQEDSAVYLCASSPWDLTDTQYFGPGTRLTVL.

The CDR3 region is CASGGLSPLEYNEQFF. The CDR3 DNA reads as TGTGCCAGCGGGGGCCTATCGCCCCTTGAATACAATGAGCAGTTCTTC. The rearrangement links TRBV28 to TRBJ2-1; tentative D call: TRBD1 (6 bases). Between the trimmed V and J ends, which lost 8 bases and 4 bases, there was a span of 21 bases. The CDR3 extends over 16 amino acids. CDR1 is MDHEN, CDR2 SYDVKM, per germline.

This clonotype was recorded many times. The chain has TRBV4-1 and TRBJ1-1; the D is unclear. This CDR3 has 14 amino acids. Deletions cut 0 bases from V and 0 bases from J, with 5 bases between. Germline CDR1 reads MGHRA; CDR2 reads YSYEKL. This CDR3 is CASSQDAMNTEAFF. As DNA, the CDR3 is TGCGCCAGCAGCCAAGACGCCATGAACACTGAAGCTTTCTTT.

This clonotype showed up just a few times. J is TRBJ2-2 and V is TRBV9; the D gene is possibly TRBD1 (5 bases). Trimming took off 3 bases at V and 2 bases at J, with 11 bases between the two ends. CDR3 length: 15 residues. Per germline, CDR1 SGDLS and CDR2 YYNGEE. The DNA for the CDR3 is TGTGCCAGCAGCGCAACAGGATTCAACACCGGGGAGCTGTTTTTT. Protein sequence: CASSATGFNTGELFF.

V and J are TRBV2 and TRBJ2-3; D is undetermined. V lost 5 bases and J lost 4, with 16 bases in between. CDR1 is SNHLY and CDR2 is FYNNEI in the germline V gene. The CDR3 totals 15 residues. CDR3 protein: CASSSFLFGADTQYF. The CDR3 coding sequence is TGTGCCAGCAGTTCCTTCCTTTTTGGGGCAGATACGCAGTATTTT.

The chain carries TRBV11-2 and TRBJ2-1; 8 positions agree with TRBD1. The germline V gene encodes CDR1 SGHAT and CDR2 FQNNGV. V lost 4 bases and J lost 16; bases outside the gene matches: 6. CDR3 length: 11 amino acids. This CDR3 is CASSYTGQVFF. The CDR3 DNA reads TGTGCCAGCAGCTATACGGGACAGGTTTTCTTC.

In the case of this clonotype: A junction end diverges from the germline sequence, so it may reflect a read error. The J gene is TRBJ1-5, the V gene TRBV5-1; TRBD1 aligns across 9 bases. The CDR3 extends over 15 amino acids. Germline values: CDR1 SGHRS, CDR2 YFSETQ. This CDR3 is CASSPGTGSSQPQHF. CDR3 DNA: TGCGCCAGCAGCCCGGGGACAGGGAGCAGTCAGCCCCAGCATTTT. Full variable domain (missing parts from reference TRBV5-1 and TRBJ1-5): KAGVTQTPRYLIKTRGQQVTLSCSPISGHRSVSWYQQTPGQGLQFLFEYFSETQRNKGNFPGRFSGRQFSNSRSEMNVSTLELGDSALYLCASSPGTGSSQPQHFGDGTRLSIL.

This clonotype has a count of ten or more. V is TRBV11-1 and J is TRBJ2-2; perhaps TRBD2 as D (5 bases). The CDR3 consists of 14 residues. Germline V gives CDR1 SGHAT, CDR2 FQDESV (reference sequence). Trimming cost V 3 bases and J 3 bases, with 8 bases left between them. CDR3 DNA: TGTGCCAGCAGCTTCCTTAGCGACACCGGGGAGCTGTTTTTT. It is translated as CASSFLSDTGELFF.